The clone carrying this T cell receptor beta chain was seen a handful of times. As yet, its antigen is unknown. This sample was taken from a study of shared clonotypes between healthy human individuals. Study findings and constraints: Blood was the sole source, and tissue repertoires probably differ.

The table came from immunoSEQ multiplex PCR; TCRdb's copy has only in-frame clones and leaves some out. Of 650,000 to 750,000 clones listed, about two thirds are singletons. The receptor comes from a woman under 40 in good health. The sequenced sample was memory CD4+ T cells sorted from blood. The subset: CD45RA-negative fraction.

This CDR3 reads CASSLDWGRGKYF. The CDR3 coding sequence is TGTGCCAGCAGCTTAGATTGGGGCAGGGGAAAGTACTTC. The chain recombines TRBV11-2 with TRBJ2-7, with a possible D match to TRBD1 (6 bases). The CDR3 runs 13 residues. From germline, CDR1 is SGHAT and CDR2 FQNNGV. The V gene lost 0 bases and the J gene lost 11 bases, with 14 bases spanning the gap.